This TCR beta chain was sequenced during a study of T-cell reconstitution after alpha-beta-depleted transplantation in children. The CDR3 consists of 16 residues. V dropped 3 bases and J dropped 1 base, with 15 bases sitting between them. The germline CDR1 and CDR2 sequences are SGHNT and YYREEE (reference sequence). This clonotype was detected ten times or more. TCRbeta library preparation incorporated unique molecular identifiers. MiXCR, applied by TCRdb to the PCR reads, yields one record per CDR3 protein. The profile covers around 440,000 distinct CDR3 sequences, with about 10% appearing a single time and just over 2% taken by the ten largest.

The material was PBMCs, obtained before TCRalphabeta/CD19-depleted stem cell transplant. This receptor was obtained from a child between 2 and 9 years old with inherited bone marrow failure, due to receive a stem cell transplant. V gene TRBV5-4 combines with J gene TRBJ2-3; no reliable D call. The CDR3 is CASSSGWSDRTDTQYF. DNA for the CDR3: TGTGCCAGCAGCTCCGGCTGGTCCGACCGCACAGATACGCAGTATTTT.